The 3 T cell receptor beta chains below come from one sample, sequenced in a study of shared clonotypes between healthy human individuals. Sequencing used immunoSEQ multiplex PCR; TCRdb keeps in-frame clones, though not all of them. The sample lists about 520,000 clones, approximately 95% occurring once. What was sequenced was naive CD4+ T cells sorted from blood. This sample's subset: CD45RA+ positively selected. These receptors all come from a woman in her thirties in good health.

V and J are TRBV7-6 and TRBJ1-3, with D uncertain. V lost 1 base, J lost 0 bases, and 13 bases lay in between. This CDR3 is 17 amino acids long. CDR1 and CDR2 from the germline V gene are SGHVS and FNYEAQ. The CDR3 DNA reads TGTGCCAGCAGCTTAGATCGTTTCGGAAACTCTGGAAACACCATATATTTT. Translated, it gives CASSLDRFGNSGNTIYF.

The CDR3 is CASSQLISSTDTQYF. The CDR3 DNA reads as TGTGCCAGCAGCCAACTGATATCTAGCACAGATACGCAGTATTTT. The genes are TRBV27 and TRBJ2-3; D not certain. Germline CDR1 is MNHEY and CDR2 is SMNVEV (reference sequence). This CDR3 has 15 residues. The V end was cut by 6 bases, the J end by 0 bases, with 13 bases between.

The gene calls are TRBV6-5 and TRBJ1-2; no reliable D call. The CDR3 sequence is 13 residues long. CDR1 MNHEY and CDR2 SVGAGI come from the germline V gene. V was cut by 7 bases and J by 7 bases, with 16 bases left in between. CDR3 sequence (DNA): TGTGCCAGCAAGGACTCGGGCGCAGGTGGCTACACCTTC. Translating it yields CASKDSGAGGYTF.